These 8 T cell receptor beta chains were all obtained from the same sample, sequenced in a study of tumor-infiltrating lymphocytes in primary liver carcinoma. For blood RNA, unsorted whole blood served as the source, and germline DNA was extracted too. TCR beta cDNA came from roughly 450 ng total RNA, primed with a constant-region primer. Libraries covering TCR beta were generated through three nested multiplex PCR rounds (using a slightly modified ARM-PCR). For approximately 11 cycles apiece, the opening two PCR rounds ran with TRBV1-TRBV30 forward primers and a C-beta reverse primer. TCRdb re-analysed the multiplex PCR reads in MiXCR, keeping a single row per CDR3 protein. The top ten hold about 6.5% of the sample, which has about 350,000 distinct CDR3 sequences, about two thirds seen once. Input material: peripheral blood. The receptors were sampled from a man between 40 and 49 years old with primary liver carcinoma and hepatitis B virus infection.

This chain joins TRBV11-2 and TRBJ2-1; D may correspond to TRBD1 or TRBD2 (5 bases each). CDR3 length: 16 amino acids. CDR1 and CDR2 from the germline V gene are SGHAT and FQNNGV. V was pared by 2 bases and J by 0 bases, with 11 bases between. The CDR3 protein is CASSLRGVRSYNEQFF. CDR3 bases: TGTGCCAGCAGCTTACGGGGCGTACGCTCCTACAATGAGCAGTTCTTC.

The V call is TRBV5-6, the J call TRBJ2-7; 10 positions match TRBD2. The CDR3 covers 15 residues. The V and J ends lost 3 bases and 3 bases, in that order; junction bases with no gene match: 6. Germline V gene sequence: CDR1 SGHDT, CDR2 YYEEEE. This CDR3 is CASSSGLAAYYEQYF. CDR3 bases: TGTGCCAGCAGCTCTGGACTAGCGGCTTACTACGAGCAGTACTTC.

The chain combines TRBV28 with TRBJ2-5; D tentatively fits TRBD1 or TRBD2 (5 bases each). Germline CDR1 reads MDHEN; CDR2 reads SYDVKM. The CDR3 covers 14 residues. V was clipped by 0 bases and J by 5 bases, with 10 bases between them. The CDR3 DNA sequence: TGTGCCAGCAGTTTATGGGCAGGGACGGAGACCCAGTACTTC. Translated, it gives CASSLWAGTETQYF.

This clonotype was counted a single time. Sequence at one end of the junction differs from germline and may be a read error. The rearrangement joins TRBV5-1 to TRBJ2-7, with D perhaps TRBD2 (6 bases). CDR3 length: 15 residues. Germline V gene lookup returns CDR1 SGHRS and CDR2 YFSETQ. The CDR3 region has the DNA TGCGCCAGGAGCTTGGACGGAGGGAGCTCCTACGAGCAGTACTTC. Translated, it gives CARSLDGGSSYEQYF.

This clonotype was picked up many times. This sequence joins TRBV6-5 and TRBJ1-6, with D possibly matching TRBD1 (6 bases). This CDR3 is built from 15 residues. CDR1 is MNHEY, CDR2 SVGAGI, per germline. The germline V and J ends were trimmed by 2 bases and 6 bases, with 11 bases remaining between them. DNA for the CDR3: TGTGCCAGCAGTTACGGGAGGGACATTAATTCACCCCTCCACTTT. Its protein product is CASSYGRDINSPLHF.

This chain links TRBV6-2 or TRBV6-3 with TRBJ2-1; D is possibly TRBD1 (6 bases). CDR3 length equals 15 residues. Germline-derived CDR1 and CDR2 are MNHEY and SVGEGT. V dropped 2 bases and J dropped 10 bases, with 18 bases sitting between them. CDR3 loop: CASSYPFARGYEQFF. The CDR3 bases are TGTGCCAGCAGTTACCCATTCGCCAGGGGATACGAGCAGTTCTTC.

Many counts were recorded for this clonotype. V gene TRBV6-6 combines with J gene TRBJ2-1, with 10 bases that match TRBD1. V lost 5 bases to trimming and J lost 6 bases; unmatched junction nucleotides: 13. The CDR3 runs 17 residues. Germline V gene sequence: CDR1 MNHNY, CDR2 SVGAGI (reference sequence). The CDR3 region is CASSTTGQGSKSNEQFF. CDR3 DNA: TGTGCCAGCAGTACAACGGGACAGGGGTCAAAGTCCAATGAGCAGTTCTTC.

A note on this clonotype: One end of the junction fails to match germline, which may point to a read error. The chain links TRBV6-1 to TRBJ2-5; tentative D call: TRBD2 (6 bases). Germline V gives CDR1 MNHNS, CDR2 SASEGT. The CDR3 loop spans 16 amino acids. The CDR3 sequence: CASSVVWAGLQGTQYF. The CDR3 region has the DNA TGTGCCAGCAGTGTGGTTTGGGCGGGACTGCAAGGGACCCAGTACTTC.